Below are 24 T cell receptor beta chains sequenced from a single sample in a study of T cells in Graves' hyperthyroidism and ophthalmopathy. Authors of the study amplified TCR beta CDR3 regions from RNA transcripts. Carried out on the TCR CDR3, a first-round RT-PCR used the HTBI primer set. Each CDR3 protein is one row after TCRdb ran MiXCR on the multiplex PCR reads. Seen here are almost 600,000 distinct CDR3 sequences, roughly 13% observed once, and the top ten hold around 5.4%. The sample taken for sequencing was blood. These receptors came from a young woman with Graves' hyperthyroidism that later progressed to Graves' ophthalmopathy.

This clonotype has at least ten counts. The chain recombines TRBV6-2 or TRBV6-3 with TRBJ1-1, with D uncertain. This CDR3 spans 12 amino acids. In germline, CDR1 is MNHEY, CDR2 SVGEGT. V lost 8 bases, J lost 0 bases, and 7 bases lay in between. The CDR3 nucleotides read TGTGCCAGCGGTACAGTGAACACTGAAGCTTTCTTT. This codes for CASGTVNTEAFF.

This clonotype was picked up many times. This chain connects TRBV5-1 to TRBJ1-6; the D gene is possibly TRBD1 (5 bases). Looked up from germline, CDR1 is SGHRS and CDR2 is YFSETQ. The V end lost 0 bases, the J end lost 2 bases, and 9 bases lay between the germline ends. The CDR3 is made up of 16 amino acids. CDR3 amino acids: CASSLEGTAYNSPLHF. The CDR3 coding sequence is TGCGCCAGCAGCTTGGAGGGGACGGCCTATAATTCACCCCTCCACTTT.

There are many counts of this clonotype. The chain couples TRBV6-1 to TRBJ2-7; D not certain. Germline V CDR1 and CDR2: MNHNS, SASEGT. Trimming took off 0 bases at V and 3 bases at J, with 9 bases between the two ends. This CDR3 has 14 residues. DNA for the CDR3: TGTGCCAGCAGTGAAGCCCGACAAGTCTACGAGCAGTACTTC. Translation: CASSEARQVYEQYF.

The V gene is TRBV4-1, the J gene TRBJ2-1, with 8 bases that match TRBD2. V lost 1 base and J lost 11; bases outside the gene matches: 16. Germline CDR1 is MGHRA and CDR2 is YSYEKL. The CDR3 is made up of 17 amino acids. CDR3 DNA sequence: TGCGCCAGCAGCCAAGGCCCCCTACCGCGGGAGGTGGATAAGCAGTTCTTC. This translates into CASSQGPLPREVDKQFF.

This clonotype was recorded many times. This chain links TRBV10-3 with TRBJ2-5; TRBD1 matches at 8 bases. CDR1 and CDR2 (germline): ENHRY, SYGVKD. V was pared by 6 bases and J by 4 bases, with 7 bases of the junction left unmatched. This CDR3 contains 14 residues. CDR3 sequence reads: CAISKQGGPETQYF. The CDR3 nucleotides are TGTGCCATCAGCAAACAGGGGGGCCCAGAGACCCAGTACTTC.

The V call is TRBV19, the J call TRBJ2-6; possibly TRBD1 or TRBD2 for D (6 bases each). The V end was cut by 0 bases, the J end by 2 bases, with 20 bases between. The germline CDR1 and CDR2 sequences are LNHDA and SQIVND (reference sequence). The CDR3 has 20 amino acids. The CDR3, as DNA: TGTGCCAGTAGTATAGATGGGTTTGGGTGGGGGGCGACTGGGGCCAACGTCCTGACTTTC. Its translation is CASSIDGFGWGATGANVLTF. Full variable domain (rest looked up from reference TRBV19 and TRBJ2-6): DGGITQSPKYLFRKEGQNVTLSCEQNLNHDAMYWYRQDPGQGLRLIYYSQIVNDFQKGDIAEGYSVSREKKESFPLTVTSAQKNPTAFYLCASSIDGFGWGATGANVLTFGAGSRLTVL.

The chain employs TRBV3-1 and TRBJ2-1; 8 nucleotides line up with TRBD2. Germline CDR1 is LGHDT and CDR2 is YNNKEL (reference sequence). The CDR3 sequence is 17 residues long. V lost 8 bases, J lost 5 bases, and 17 bases stayed unmatched. CDR3 coding DNA: TGTGCCAGCCGGGGGGGGCAAGGGACTAGGGATAACAATGAGCAGTTCTTC. Translation: CASRGGQGTRDNNEQFF.

As regards this clonotype: The junction shows a germline mismatch at one end, possibly a read error. The CDR3 sequence: CASSSGQGPYEPYF. CDR3 DNA sequence: TGTGCCAGTAGTTCCGGACAGGGACCCTACGAGCCGTACTTC. This chain joins TRBV19 and TRBJ2-7; 8 nucleotides line up with TRBD1. There are 14 residues in the CDR3. CDR1 is LNHDA, CDR2 SQIVND, per germline (reference sequence).

This clonotype came up many times. The chain joins TRBV15 to TRBJ2-7; D is possibly TRBD1 or TRBD2 (5 bases each). The V gene lost 2 bases and the J gene lost 0 bases, with 14 bases spanning the gap. Germline V CDR1 and CDR2: LNHNV, YYDKDF (reference sequence). CDR3 length: 16 amino acids. In DNA, the CDR3 is TGTGCCACCAGCAGATCGAACCGGGACGCCTCCTACGAGCAGTACTTC. Amino acids: CATSRSNRDASYEQYF.

Points on this clonotype: It may be a read error: a sequence one base away is much more abundant. The chain uses TRBV6-4 and TRBJ1-2, with D unresolved. CDR3 length: 14 amino acids. Germline-derived CDR1 and CDR2 are MRHNA and SNTAGT. The CDR3 sequence is CASSYGSGNYGDTF. The CDR3 DNA reads as TGTGCCAGCAGTTACGGGTCCGGTAACTATGGCGACACCTTC.

Many counts were recorded for this clonotype. A read error may account for a junction end that differs from germline. The chain links TRBV11-1 to TRBJ1-1; D is possibly TRBD1 (5 bases). There are 16 residues in the CDR3. CDR1 and CDR2 (germline): SGHAT, FQDESV (reference sequence). The CDR3 protein is CASSLSVGTSNTETFF. DNA of the CDR3: TGTGCCAGCAGCTTATCGGTAGGGACTTCGAACACTGAAACTTTCTTT. The full variable domain, with the rest looked up from reference TRBV11-1 and TRBJ1-1, is EAEVAQSPRYKITEKSQAVAFWCDPISGHATLYWYRQILGQGPELLVQFQDESVVDDSQLPKDRFSAERLKGVDSTLKIQPAELGDSAMYLCASSLSVGTSNTETFFGQGTRLTVV.

This clonotype was counted a few times. The chain couples TRBV18 to TRBJ2-1; a possible D gene is TRBD1 (5 bases). CDR1 is KGHSH and CDR2 is LQKENI in the germline V gene. Trimming left V 7 bases short and J 6 bases short, with 22 bases between. The length of the CDR3 is 16 residues. The CDR3 spells CASLPAGGALGNEQFF. The CDR3 bases are TGTGCCAGCTTGCCTGCCGGTGGGGCGCTTGGCAATGAGCAGTTCTTC.

This clonotype was observed many times. The CDR3 protein is CASSYTQGSGEKLFF. The CDR3, as DNA: TGTGCCAGCAGTTACACACAGGGGTCTGGGGAAAAACTGTTTTTT. The chain links TRBV6-6 to TRBJ1-4, with TRBD1 matching 7 bases. The V segment lost 2 bases and the J segment 8 bases; nucleotides outside the gene matches: 8. Per germline, CDR1 MNHNY and CDR2 SVGAGI (reference sequence). The CDR3 contains 15 residues.

There are many counts of this clonotype. The V and J genes are TRBV12-3 or TRBV12-4 and TRBJ2-7; D gene ambiguous. The CDR3 is 15 residues long. The ends were cut back, 4 bases at V and 1 base at J, with 14 bases in the middle. The CDR3 nucleotides are TGTGCCAGCAGTTGGCGGCTAAGGGAATCCTACGAGCAGTACTTC. As protein: CASSWRLRESYEQYF.

This clonotype was seen ten or more times. The chain combines TRBV27 with TRBJ1-1; maybe TRBD1 (5 bases). The CDR3 consists of 13 residues. From germline, CDR1 is MNHEY and CDR2 SMNVEV (reference sequence). Trimming removed 2 bases at V and 10 bases at J, with 14 bases between. CDR3 loop: CASSLRGDHGAFF. CDR3 sequence (DNA): TGTGCCAGCAGTTTACGGGGGGACCATGGAGCTTTCTTT.

This clonotype was seen at least ten times. The chain carries TRBV19 and TRBJ1-5; no clear D gene. The ends were cut back, 3 bases at V and 2 bases at J, with 8 bases in the middle. The CDR3 runs 14 residues. Germline values: CDR1 LNHDA, CDR2 SQIVND (reference sequence). The CDR3 nucleotides read TGTGCCAGTAGTATGATAGGTGGCAATCAGCCCCAGCATTTT. As protein: CASSMIGGNQPQHF.

Ten or more counts support this clonotype. This chain joins TRBV11-2 and TRBJ2-1; perhaps TRBD2 as D (5 bases). V was cut by 5 bases and J by 7 bases, with 21 bases left in between. The CDR3 loop spans 16 amino acids. The germline gives CDR1 SGHAT, CDR2 FQNNGV. CDR3 nucleotide sequence: TGTGCCAGCAGCCCCTTTGTCGCGGGTGCTACGAATGAGCAGTTCTTC. Translated, it gives CASSPFVAGATNEQFF.

This clonotype has at least ten counts. The gene calls are TRBV6-1 and TRBJ2-2; D is unresolved. V lost 3 bases, J lost 6 bases, and 11 bases lay in between. The CDR3 loop spans 14 amino acids. The germline CDR1 and CDR2 sequences are MNHNS and SASEGT. The CDR3 reads CASSDGNGAGELFF. The CDR3 DNA reads TGTGCCAGCAGTGATGGAAATGGGGCCGGGGAGCTGTTTTTT.

There are many counts of this clonotype. The chain recombines TRBV9 with TRBJ2-1, with 9 nucleotides matching TRBD2. Unmatched junction bases numbered 7, after V lost 4 bases and J lost 5 bases. CDR1 and CDR2 (germline): SGDLS, YYNGEE. The CDR3 runs 15 residues. Here the CDR3 reads CASSPGGRADNEQFF. In nucleotides, the CDR3 is TGTGCCAGCAGCCCTGGCGGGAGGGCGGACAATGAGCAGTTCTTC.

Only one count was recorded for this clonotype. The gene calls are TRBV5-4 and TRBJ2-7, with D possibly TRBD1 on 6 matching bases. V was trimmed by 6 bases and J by 6 bases, leaving 19 bases between them. CDR1 is SGHNT and CDR2 is YYREEE in the germline V gene (reference sequence). The CDR3 contains 14 residues. CDR3 sequence: CASTLQGRRSEQYF. The CDR3 DNA reads TGTGCCAGCACCCTACAGGGAAGGAGAAGCGAGCAGTACTTC.

There are many counts of this clonotype. The chain recombines TRBV10-3 with TRBJ1-2; 7 bases fit TRBD1. This CDR3 has 13 residues. V trimming: 4 bases; J trimming: 7 bases; junction bases outside the gene matches: 6. Germline V CDR1 and CDR2: ENHRY, SYGVKD. The DNA of the CDR3 is TGTGCCATCAGTGGTGACAGGGTTACTGGCTACACCTTC. Protein: CAISGDRVTGYTF.

This clonotype has ten or more counts. The chain couples TRBV12-3 or TRBV12-4 to TRBJ1-1; D may be TRBD1 (6 bases). The CDR3 spans 11 residues. Trimming removed 5 bases at V and 11 bases at J, with 12 bases between. Written as DNA, the CDR3 is TGTGCCAGCAGTGCCACAGGGCGGGCTTTCTTT. It encodes CASSATGRAFF.

The table lists this clonotype with many counts. The chain combines TRBV2 with TRBJ2-7, with 7 bases lining up with TRBD1. Germline V CDR1 and CDR2: SNHLY, FYNNEI. The V gene end was trimmed by 7 bases and the J gene end by 2 bases; junction bases not matched to a gene: 11. The CDR3 has 15 residues. CDR3 in DNA: TGTGCCAGCAACGGAGTGACAGGGTCCACCTACGAGCAGTACTTC. It specifies CASNGVTGSTYEQYF.

The rearrangement joins TRBV20-1 to TRBJ2-7; TRBD2 aligns across 9 bases. Germline V gene data show CDR1 as DFQATT and CDR2 as SNEGSKA (reference sequence). The J segment lost 4 bases and the V segment lost 0 bases, leaving 7 bases of the junction unmatched. The length of the CDR3 is 15 residues. The CDR3 nucleotides are TGCAGTGCTAGAGATGGGAGCGGGAGGTATTACGAGCAGTACTTC. Translation gives CSARDGSGRYYEQYF.